These 3 T cell receptor beta chains share one sample of origin, sequenced in a study of beta chain features in type 1 diabetes. Their antigens are not known. Whole-study findings and limits: TCRB CDR3 length was moderately but significantly reduced in all four CD4+ subsets of Type 1 diabetes patients.

Expressed TCRB transcripts were sequenced because the isolated RNA had all been reverse transcribed beforehand. Sequenced by immunoSEQ multiplex PCR; TCRdb stores in-frame clones only, minus some. In the table there are 600,000 or so clones, more than 12% of which are singletons. Sample: naive CD4+ T cells from blood. These receptors came from a man aged 18 to 35 with type 1 diabetes.

The sample holds a few counts of this clone. The V call is TRBV16, the J call TRBJ2-3, with D perhaps matching TRBD2 (7 bases). The germline V and J ends were trimmed by 2 bases and 0 bases, with 18 bases remaining between them. The V gene's germline CDR1 is KGHSY and CDR2 FQNENV. This CDR3 is built from 18 residues. As DNA, the CDR3 is TGTGCCAGCAGCCAAACGCAAACAGGGACTACTAGCACAGATACGCAGTATTTT. It translates to CASSQTQTGTTSTDTQYF.

This clone was seen more than once but under ten times. This sequence joins TRBV7-9 and TRBJ1-1, with D unresolved. Trimming stripped 7 bases from V and 3 bases from J, with 12 bases between. CDR3 length: 13 amino acids. Germline CDR1 and CDR2: SEHNR and FQNEAQ (reference sequence). CDR3 in DNA: TGTGCCAGCACCAAATACAGTGACACTGAAGCTTTCTTT. It is translated as CASTKYSDTEAFF.

V gene TRBV4-2 combines with J gene TRBJ1-4; 8 nucleotides line up with TRBD1. This CDR3 comprises 16 residues. Germline CDR1 is LGHNA and CDR2 is YNFKEQ. The V gene end was trimmed by 3 bases and the J gene end by 9 bases; junction bases not matched to a gene: 12. CDR3 DNA: TGTGCCAGCAGCCATGCATATCTCGGACAGGGCCAAAAACTGTTTTTT. This sequence encodes CASSHAYLGQGQKLFF.